Shown below are 14 T cell receptor beta chains from a single sample sequenced in a study of blood T cell repertoires in COVID-19. The table came from immunoSEQ multiplex PCR; TCRdb's copy has only in-frame clones and leaves some out. Of some 120,000 clones listed, approximately 84% are singletons. Sequenced: peripheral blood. The source is an older woman with acute or convalescent COVID-19.

The chain joins TRBV10-1 to TRBJ1-2; no clear D gene. Germline V lookup: CDR1 WNHNN, CDR2 SYGVQD (reference sequence). This CDR3 is built from 13 residues. V was clipped by 2 bases and J by 3 bases, with 7 bases between them. In DNA form, the CDR3 reads TGCGCCAGCAGTGAGAAAAAGCACTATGGCTACACCTTC. Amino acid sequence: CASSEKKHYGYTF.

The rearrangement links TRBV2 to TRBJ1-2, with 8 bases matching TRBD1. Germline CDR1 reads SNHLY; CDR2 reads FYNNEI. With 6 bases clipped from V and 1 base from J, the junction kept 4 bases outside the gene matches. CDR3 length: 14 amino acids. Here the CDR3 DNA reads TGTGCCAGCAGCCCCGACAGGGGTAACTATGGCTACACCTTC. This sequence encodes CASSPDRGNYGYTF. Variable domain in full (rest from reference TRBV2 and TRBJ1-2): EPEVTQTPSHQVTQMGQEVILRCVPISNHLYFYWYRQILGQKVEFLVSFYNNEISEKSEIFDDQFSVERPDGSNFTLKIRSTKLEDSAMYFCASSPDRGNYGYTFGSGTRLTVV.

This chain joins TRBV2 and TRBJ2-7; 8 positions agree with TRBD2. Germline values: CDR1 SNHLY, CDR2 FYNNEI. The CDR3 extends over 15 amino acids. Germline trimming cut 5 bases from V and 3 bases from J; bases unmatched to any gene: 9. CDR3 amino acids: CASSISAGANYEQYV. The CDR3, as DNA: TGTGCCAGCAGTATTTCAGCGGGGGCAAACTACGAGCAGTACGTC.

The CDR3 spells CASSLPGSGAEAFF. The CDR3 nucleotides are TGCGCCAGCTCTCTTCCAGGATCTGGCGCTGAAGCTTTCTTT. V gene TRBV5-1 combines with J gene TRBJ1-1; D is undetermined. The V end lost 7 bases, the J end lost 6 bases, and 19 bases lay between the germline ends. The V gene's germline CDR1 is SGHRS and CDR2 YFSETQ. The CDR3 is 14 residues long.

This clone turned up a few times. The chain joins TRBV24-1 to TRBJ1-2, with TRBD1 matching 10 bases. In germline, CDR1 is KGHDR, CDR2 SFDVKD. The CDR3 spans 14 residues. J gave up 2 bases and V 7 bases, and 3 bases lay outside the gene matches. The CDR3 here is CATRGQGSNYGYTF. The CDR3 nucleotides are TGTGCCACCAGGGGACAGGGGTCGAACTATGGCTACACCTTC.

The chain couples TRBV7-6 to TRBJ2-1; weak D call: TRBD1 (5 bases). Looked up from germline, CDR1 is SGHVS and CDR2 is FNYEAQ. Trimming shortened V by 3 bases and J by 5 bases, and 20 bases separated the two germline ends. This CDR3 is 17 amino acids long. The CDR3 is CASSFRAGWEYDNEQFF. The CDR3, as DNA: TGTGCCAGCAGCTTTCGGGCAGGGTGGGAATACGACAATGAGCAGTTCTTC.

The rearrangement links TRBV10-3 to TRBJ1-5; tentatively, D is TRBD1 (5 bases). The CDR3 is 15 residues long. Germline V gene sequence: CDR1 ENHRY, CDR2 SYGVKD. The germline V and J ends were trimmed by 0 bases and 5 bases, with 11 bases remaining between them. CDR3 sequence reads: CAISESGGNHQPQHF. In nucleotides, the CDR3 is TGTGCCATCAGTGAGTCGGGGGGGAACCATCAGCCCCAGCATTTT.

V usage is TRBV24-1 and J usage is TRBJ2-2; 9 bases are a match to TRBD1. The ends lost 5 bases at V and 2 bases at J; junction bases unmatched: 5. CDR1 is KGHDR and CDR2 is SFDVKD in the germline V gene. The CDR3 loop spans 16 amino acids. The CDR3, as DNA: TGTGCCACCAGTGTGCCGGGACAGGGAAACACCGGGGAGCTGTTTTTT. This encodes CATSVPGQGNTGELFF.

V is TRBV5-1 and J is TRBJ1-2; possibly TRBD1 for D (6 bases). V shed 5 bases and J shed 7 bases, with 18 bases lying between them. The CDR3 runs 14 residues. Germline loops: CDR1 SGHRS, CDR2 YFSETQ. CDR3: CASSDGDTRSGYTF. The CDR3 nucleotides read TGCGCCAGCAGTGACGGGGACACTAGGAGTGGCTACACCTTC.

V and J are TRBV7-2 and TRBJ2-3, with 8 bases aligning to TRBD1. V dropped 2 bases and J dropped 1; count of bases not matched to a gene: 2. CDR3 length: 15 amino acids. The germline V gene has CDR1 SGHTA and CDR2 FQGNSA. The DNA of the CDR3 is TGTGCCAGCAGCTTATCGGGACAGGGCACAGATACGCAGTATTTT. Translation gives CASSLSGQGTDTQYF.

The V gene is TRBV5-1, the J gene TRBJ2-2; TRBD1 matches at 8 bases. J was trimmed by 4 bases and V by 0 bases; bases with no gene match: 5. Germline CDR1 SGHRS, CDR2 YFSETQ. This CDR3 has 16 residues. In DNA form, the CDR3 reads TGCGCCAGCAGCTTGGCCGGACAGGGAGGCACCGGGGAGCTGTTTTTT. Translated, it gives CASSLAGQGGTGELFF.

The rearrangement uses TRBV9 and TRBJ1-2, with D perhaps TRBD1 (5 bases). Germline lookup yields CDR1 SGDLS and CDR2 YYNGEE. V was shortened by 4 bases and J by 3 bases, with 16 bases between the two germline ends. The CDR3 totals 15 residues. The CDR3 here is CASSPRSGGDYGYTF. The CDR3 DNA is TGTGCCAGCAGCCCCCGCTCGGGGGGAGACTATGGCTACACCTTC.

V is TRBV3-1 (or the pseudogene TRBV3-2) and J is TRBJ1-1, with a tentative D call TRBD1 (5 bases). Germline V gene data show CDR1 as LGHDT and CDR2 as YNNKEL (reference sequence). The CDR3 contains 12 residues. V lost 5 bases, J lost 10 bases, and 14 bases lay in between. The CDR3 spells CASSSGSSVAFF. The CDR3 DNA is TGTGCCAGCAGCTCAGGGTCTAGCGTAGCTTTCTTT.

The chain carries TRBV7-9 and TRBJ1-5; 10 nucleotides match TRBD1. The CDR3 contains 15 residues. V trimming: 4 bases; J trimming: 5 bases; junction bases outside the gene matches: 5. From germline, CDR1 is SEHNR and CDR2 FQNEAQ (reference sequence). CDR3 sequence (DNA): TGTGCCAGCAGCTCGGCCGGGACAGGGGATCAGCCCCAGCATTTT. It encodes CASSSAGTGDQPQHF.